Each of the 19 T cell receptor beta chains below was sequenced from the same sample in a study of T cell responses to AZD1222 COVID-19 vaccine. Data came from immunoSEQ multiplex PCR; TCRdb stores just in-frame clones and leaves some out. The table has under 250,000 clones, about 92% seen once; the top ten hold roughly 0.99%. The source was peripheral blood, collected on day 0 of MenACWY control vaccination. These receptors came from an adult in good health.

This chain links TRBV18 with TRBJ1-5; 8 positions match TRBD1. J lost 6 bases, V lost 4 bases, and 8 bases had no gene match. Germline V gene data show CDR1 as KGHSH and CDR2 as LQKENI. The length of the CDR3 is 15 residues. CDR3: CASSLGQDRSQPQHF. The CDR3 DNA reads TGTGCCAGCTCACTGGGACAGGATAGAAGTCAGCCCCAGCATTTT. Using reference TRBV18 and TRBJ1-5 for the parts outside the CDR3, the full variable domain is NAGVMQNPRHLVRRRGQEARLRCSPMKGHSHVYWYRQLPEEGLKFMVYLQKENIIDESGMPKERFSAEFPKEGPSILRIQQVVRGDSAAYFCASSLGQDRSQPQHFGDGTRLSIL.

This clone has only a few counts. This chain uses TRBV6-2 or TRBV6-3 with TRBJ2-1, with 10 nucleotides matching TRBD2. After removal of 6 bases from V and 9 bases from J, the junction contained 11 bases not matched to a gene. CDR1 and CDR2 (germline): MNHEY, SVGEGT. CDR3 length: 15 amino acids. The CDR3 loop reads CASSTSPLAGIEQFF. In nucleotides, the CDR3 is TGTGCCAGCAGCACCTCTCCACTAGCGGGGATTGAGCAGTTCTTC.

The rearrangement links TRBV27 to TRBJ1-1, with 9 bases identical to TRBD1. CDR3 length: 14 amino acids. Germline trimming cut 5 bases from V and 1 base from J; bases unmatched to any gene: 2. CDR1 MNHEY and CDR2 SMNVEV come from the germline V gene (reference sequence). The CDR3 loop reads CASSQGQGNTEAFF. CDR3 DNA sequence: TGTGCCAGCAGTCAGGGACAGGGGAACACTGAAGCTTTCTTT.

The J gene is TRBJ1-4, the V gene TRBV6-6; D gene unclear. This CDR3 has 15 residues. Looked up from germline, CDR1 is MNHNY and CDR2 is SVGAGI (reference sequence). Trimming shortened V by 0 bases and J by 1 base, and 6 bases separated the two germline ends. This chain's CDR3 is CASSYSGRTNEKLFF. In DNA, the CDR3 is TGTGCCAGCAGTTACTCGGGCAGAACTAATGAAAAACTGTTTTTT.

The CDR3 loop is CASRSGLAGSTDTQYF. In nucleotides, the CDR3 is TGCGCCAGCAGAAGTGGTCTAGCGGGGAGTACAGATACGCAGTATTTT. The chain is built from TRBV5-1 and TRBJ2-3; 9 nucleotides match TRBD2. The CDR3 covers 16 residues. The V gene end was trimmed by 5 bases and the J gene end by 3 bases; junction bases not matched to a gene: 10. Germline-derived CDR1 and CDR2 are SGHRS and YFSETQ. The entire variable domain, with the rest obtained from reference TRBV5-1 and TRBJ2-3, is as follows: KAGVTQTPRYLIKTRGQQVTLSCSPISGHRSVSWYQQTPGQGLQFLFEYFSETQRNKGNFPGRFSGRQFSNSRSEMNVSTLELGDSALYLCASRSGLAGSTDTQYFGPGTRLTVL.

The chain is built from TRBV30 and TRBJ1-1; unclear D gene. Germline assignment: CDR1 GTSNPN and CDR2 SVGIG (reference sequence). This CDR3 is 12 amino acids long. V was clipped by 4 bases and J by 6 bases, with 12 bases between them. The CDR3 DNA is TGTGCCTGGAACCTCAGAGAAGCTGAAGCTTTCTTT. Protein product: CAWNLREAEAFF.

CDR3 sequence reads: CATQGAFSYEQYF. The CDR3 DNA is TGTGCCACCCAGGGGGCCTTCTCCTACGAGCAGTACTTC. The V gene is TRBV27, the J gene TRBJ2-7; 8 bases align to TRBD1. Germline V gene sequence: CDR1 MNHEY, CDR2 SMNVEV (reference sequence). This CDR3 contains 13 residues. The V and J ends lost 10 bases and 0 bases, in that order; junction bases with no gene match: 5.

The genes are TRBV5-1 and TRBJ2-2, with unresolved D. The CDR3 sequence is 14 residues long. Trimming removed 0 bases at V and 6 bases at J, with 9 bases between. In germline, CDR1 is SGHRS, CDR2 YFSETQ. The CDR3 spells CASSLALLPGELFF. CDR3 nucleotide sequence: TGCGCCAGCAGCTTGGCTCTACTCCCCGGGGAGCTGTTTTTT.

The J gene is TRBJ2-5, the V gene TRBV3-1 (or the pseudogene TRBV3-2), with TRBD1 as a possible D gene (5 bases). V dropped 6 bases and J dropped 1 base, with 6 bases sitting between them. The CDR3 sequence is 12 residues long. Germline CDR1 LGHDT, CDR2 YNNKEL (reference sequence). The CDR3 nucleotides read TGTGCCAGCAGGACAGCCCAAGAGACCCAGTACTTC. It specifies CASRTAQETQYF.

This chain links TRBV6-2 or TRBV6-3 with TRBJ2-5, with 8 bases matching TRBD2. The CDR3 runs 15 residues. Looked up from germline, CDR1 is MNHEY and CDR2 is SVGEGT. Trimming removed 5 bases from V and 5 bases from J; junction bases left unmatched: 10. CDR3 nucleotides: TGTGCCAGCAGTGTAAGCGGGGGATTCGGCGAGACCCAGTACTTC. It specifies CASSVSGGFGETQYF.

This clone is medium-sized in the sample. The chain recombines TRBV9 with TRBJ1-3; D is unresolved. The germline V gene has CDR1 SGDLS and CDR2 YYNGEE. The CDR3 runs to 13 residues. The V and J ends lost 0 bases and 9 bases respectively, with 10 bases between them. CDR3 loop: CASSVVSDGTIYF. CDR3 in DNA: TGTGCCAGCAGCGTAGTCAGTGATGGCACCATATATTTT.

This chain uses TRBV28 with TRBJ1-5; a possible D gene is TRBD1 (6 bases). The CDR3 runs to 14 residues. The germline V gene encodes CDR1 MDHEN and CDR2 SYDVKM. V lost 2 bases, J lost 5 bases, and 10 bases lay in between. This chain's CDR3 is CASSLAQGYQPQHF. Written as DNA, the CDR3 is TGTGCCAGCAGTTTAGCTCAGGGGTATCAGCCCCAGCATTTT.

The sample holds one count of this clone. The chain links TRBV2 to TRBJ1-1; 9 positions agree with TRBD1. Looked up from germline, CDR1 is SNHLY and CDR2 is FYNNEI. The CDR3 is 15 amino acids. Trimming at V came to 8 bases and at J to 4 bases, leaving 11 bases not matched to a gene. The CDR3 region is CASVIQGARSTEAFF. The CDR3 nucleotides read TGTGCCAGCGTCATACAGGGGGCGAGGAGCACTGAAGCTTTCTTT.

The V call is TRBV7-9, the J call TRBJ1-2, with D possibly TRBD1 on 6 matching bases. The CDR3 contains 15 residues. Trimming left V 3 bases short and J 2 bases short, with 13 bases between. Germline V gene sequence: CDR1 SEHNR, CDR2 FQNEAQ (reference sequence). CDR3 nucleotides: TGTGCCAGCAGCTTTGGAGGAGGGGGGAACTATGGCTACACCTTC. Residues: CASSFGGGGNYGYTF. Supplemented by reference TRBV7-9 and TRBJ1-2, the full variable domain reads DTGVSQNPRHKITKRGQNVTFRCDPISEHNRLYWYRQTLGQGPEFLTYFQNEAQLEKSRLLSDRFSAERPKGSFSTLEIQRTEQGDSAMYLCASSFGGGGNYGYTFGSGTRLTVV.

The count of this clone is one. The J gene is TRBJ2-1, the V gene TRBV5-1; 13 nucleotides line up with TRBD2. V shed 0 bases and J 0 bases; nucleotides not matched to a gene: 9. The germline gives CDR1 SGHRS, CDR2 YFSETQ. This CDR3 region has 20 residues. This CDR3 reads CASSLVGGLAGPSSYNEQFF. In DNA form, the CDR3 reads TGCGCCAGCAGCTTGGTAGGGGGACTAGCGGGGCCGAGCTCCTACAATGAGCAGTTCTTC.

A word on this clone: Other DNA sequences in this specimen translate into the identical CDR3. V is TRBV7-2 and J is TRBJ1-6; no firm D call. The germline V gene encodes CDR1 SGHTA and CDR2 FQGNSA. The V gene lost 0 bases and the J gene lost 5 bases, with 5 bases spanning the gap. The CDR3 runs 14 residues. The CDR3 loop is CASSLARDNSPLHF. The CDR3 DNA reads TGTGCCAGCAGCTTAGCGCGGGATAATTCACCCCTCCACTTT.

V gene TRBV6-6 combines with J gene TRBJ1-6; 11 bases match TRBD1. V was pared by 5 bases and J by 11 bases, with 14 bases of the junction left unmatched. Looked up from germline, CDR1 is MNHNY and CDR2 is SVGAGI (reference sequence). This CDR3 contains 17 residues. CDR3 region: CASSPGQGDVFVPPLHF. Written as DNA, the CDR3 is TGTGCCAGCAGTCCGGGACAGGGGGATGTTTTTGTGCCACCCCTCCACTTT.

V is TRBV5-4 and J is TRBJ1-2; unclear D gene. Germline CDR1 reads SGHNT; CDR2 reads YYREEE (reference sequence). CDR3 size: 16 residues. V lost 4 bases to trimming and J lost 2 bases, with 18 bases between them. This CDR3 is CASSQEAVEFNYGYTF. DNA of the CDR3: TGTGCCAGCAGCCAGGAGGCAGTAGAATTCAACTATGGCTACACCTTC.

Written as DNA, the CDR3 is TGTGCCGTCACGGGACGGCGCTACGAGCAGTACTTC. It translates to CAVTGRRYEQYF. The rearrangement links TRBV28 to TRBJ2-7; D possibly matches TRBD1 or TRBD2 (5 bases each). The CDR3 consists of 12 residues. V lost 11 bases and J 3 bases, leaving 14 bases between the germline ends. Germline CDR1 and CDR2: MDHEN and SYDVKM.